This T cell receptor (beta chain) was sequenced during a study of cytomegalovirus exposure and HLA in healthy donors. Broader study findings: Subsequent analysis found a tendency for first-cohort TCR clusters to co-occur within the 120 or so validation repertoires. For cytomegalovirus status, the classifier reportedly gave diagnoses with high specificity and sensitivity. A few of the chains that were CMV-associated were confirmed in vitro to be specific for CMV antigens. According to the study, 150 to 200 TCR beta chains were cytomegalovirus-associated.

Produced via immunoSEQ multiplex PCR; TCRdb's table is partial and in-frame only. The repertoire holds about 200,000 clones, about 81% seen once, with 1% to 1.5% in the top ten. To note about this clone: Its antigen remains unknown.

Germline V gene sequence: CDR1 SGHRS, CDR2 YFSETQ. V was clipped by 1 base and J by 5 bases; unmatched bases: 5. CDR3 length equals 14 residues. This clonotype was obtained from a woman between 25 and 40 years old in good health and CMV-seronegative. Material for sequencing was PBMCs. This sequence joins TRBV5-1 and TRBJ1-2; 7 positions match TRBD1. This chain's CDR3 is CASSLSQGGYGYTF. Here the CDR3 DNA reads TGCGCCAGCAGCTTGTCGCAGGGGGGTTATGGCTACACCTTC.